The 14 T cell receptor beta chains given below trace back to one sample, sequenced in a study of CD4 T cells in relation to SARS-CoV-2 and coronaviruses. Some clones are missing from TCRdb's copy, which holds only in-frame ones; the method was immunoSEQ multiplex PCR. This sample has 18,000 or so clones, with approximately 80% found just once. CD4+ T cells from unexposed donors were obtained before the COVID-19 pandemic (2011-2018). CD4+ T cells were isolated from the cells after about nine days of culture. No cognate antigen is known for these TCRs. Input material: CD4+ T cells from PBMCs, cultured in vitro. The receptors were sampled from a human donor in good health.

The CDR3 sequence: CASSSHRGASGNTIYF. CDR3 nucleotide sequence: TGTGCCAGCAGCTCTCATCGGGGGGCTTCTGGAAACACCATATATTTT. This chain links TRBV11-2 with TRBJ1-3, with D possibly TRBD1 on 6 matching bases. From germline, CDR1 is SGHAT and CDR2 FQNNGV. The CDR3 spans 16 residues. V lost 4 bases to trimming and J lost 1 base, with 14 bases between them.

V is TRBV3-1 (or the pseudogene TRBV3-2) and J is TRBJ2-5; perhaps TRBD2 as D (6 bases). CDR3 length equals 14 residues. The germline V and J ends were trimmed by 4 bases and 2 bases, with 11 bases remaining between them. Germline CDR1 and CDR2: LGHDT and YNNKEL (reference sequence). The CDR3 sequence: CASSLGTYQETQYF. DNA of the CDR3: TGTGCCAGCAGCCTTGGGACTTATCAAGAGACCCAGTACTTC.

Comment on this clone: Compared with germline, one end of the junction differs, possibly owing to a read error. J is TRBJ1-1 and V is TRBV7-3, with 7 nucleotides matching TRBD1. The CDR3 is 14 amino acids. In germline, CDR1 is SGHTA, CDR2 FQGTGA. DNA for the CDR3: TGTGCCAGCAGTTTAACAGGGGAGAACACTGAAGCTTTCTTT. Translation gives CASSLTGENTEAFF.

The V gene is TRBV10-3, the J gene TRBJ1-1; 9 positions match TRBD1. This CDR3 region has 13 residues. CDR1 is ENHRY and CDR2 is SYGVKD in the germline V gene. The junction had 3 bases not matched to a gene; V was cut back by 6 bases and J by 4 bases. The CDR3: CAISDRGGTEAFF. The CDR3 nucleotides are TGTGCCATCAGCGACAGGGGGGGCACTGAAGCTTTCTTT.

This chain connects TRBV28 to TRBJ1-1; no firm D call. The CDR3 runs 13 residues. The V end was cut by 5 bases, the J end by 0 bases, with 7 bases between. The germline V gene encodes CDR1 MDHEN and CDR2 SYDVKM. The CDR3 DNA reads TGTGCCAGCAGTGGGAGCATGAACACTGAAGCTTTCTTT. Its protein product is CASSGSMNTEAFF.

The rearrangement links TRBV6-2 or TRBV6-3 to TRBJ2-5; 10 bases are a match to TRBD1. CDR1 MNHEY and CDR2 SVGEGT come from the germline V gene. J was trimmed by 4 bases and V by 5 bases; bases with no gene match: 7. CDR3 size: 15 residues. Written as DNA, the CDR3 is TGTGCCAGCAGTATTTACCGACAGGGGGCAGAGACCCAGTACTTC. Encoded protein: CASSIYRQGAETQYF.

The chain has TRBV30 and TRBJ1-5, with D possibly matching TRBD1 (5 bases). This CDR3 is 16 amino acids long. Germline CDR1 is GTSNPN and CDR2 is SVGIG (reference sequence). V lost 4 bases and J lost 2, with 18 bases in between. This chain's CDR3 is CAWIRDGTLGNQPQHF. DNA for the CDR3: TGTGCCTGGATTCGGGATGGGACCTTGGGCAATCAGCCCCAGCATTTT.

The chain carries TRBV5-1 and TRBJ2-5; D gene ambiguous. Trimming shortened V by 1 base and J by 2 bases, and 15 bases separated the two germline ends. From germline, CDR1 is SGHRS and CDR2 YFSETQ. This CDR3 has 16 amino acids. This CDR3 reads CASSLSSFGPQETQYF. The CDR3 DNA reads as TGCGCCAGCAGCTTGTCGAGTTTCGGACCTCAAGAGACCCAGTACTTC.

The rearrangement links TRBV2 to TRBJ2-7; 12 nucleotides align to TRBD2. The length of the CDR3 is 15 residues. Germline V CDR1 and CDR2: SNHLY, FYNNEI. V lost 6 bases and J lost 1; bases outside the gene matches: 4. The CDR3 reads CASRRTSGVSYEQYF. As DNA, the CDR3 is TGTGCCAGCAGGAGGACTAGCGGGGTGTCCTACGAGCAGTACTTC.

This clone was counted a single time. The chain employs TRBV10-2 and TRBJ1-2; 10 nucleotides match TRBD1. Germline V gene sequence: CDR1 WSHSY, CDR2 SAAADI. The CDR3 extends over 15 amino acids. The V gene end was trimmed by 4 bases and the J gene end by 5 bases; junction bases not matched to a gene: 7. The CDR3 protein is CASSVGQGVVYGYTF. The CDR3 DNA follows: TGCGCCAGCAGTGTCGGACAGGGGGTGGTTTATGGCTACACCTTC.

The chain is built from TRBV30 and TRBJ1-3; D is unresolved. The CDR3 spans 16 residues. Germline V gene sequence: CDR1 GTSNPN, CDR2 SVGIG (reference sequence). Deletions cut 4 bases from V and 0 bases from J, with 16 bases between. The CDR3 reads CAWTPGEESSGNTIYF. CDR3 nucleotides: TGTGCCTGGACTCCCGGGGAAGAGAGCTCTGGAAACACCATATATTTT.

This clone occurred a few times. The V gene is TRBV10-1, the J gene TRBJ1-5; D is ambiguous. V lost 3 bases and J 6 bases, leaving 6 bases between the germline ends. From germline, CDR1 is WNHNN and CDR2 SYGVQD (reference sequence). This CDR3 has 12 amino acids. The CDR3 here is CASSDGVQPQHF. The CDR3 DNA reads TGCGCCAGCAGTGATGGGGTTCAGCCCCAGCATTTT.

This clone was observed once. The gene calls are TRBV5-4 and TRBJ1-1; tentative D call: TRBD1 (6 bases). From germline, CDR1 is SGHNT and CDR2 YYREEE (reference sequence). Trimming cost V 5 bases and J 5 bases, with 13 bases left between them. CDR3 length: 13 amino acids. The CDR3 reads CASSLKGGTEAFF. The CDR3, as DNA: TGTGCCAGCAGTCTTAAGGGGGGGACTGAAGCTTTCTTT.

The V and J genes are TRBV5-1 and TRBJ2-6; no firm D call. The CDR3 runs to 15 residues. Trimming stripped 6 bases from V and 1 base from J, with 11 bases between. The germline gives CDR1 SGHRS, CDR2 YFSETQ. The CDR3 DNA sequence: TGCGCCAGCACCCCTTTTGGGTCTGGGGCCAACGTCCTGACTTTC. As protein: CASTPFGSGANVLTF.